In its sample, the clone carrying this TCR beta chain was seen once. TCRdb's table, derived via immunoSEQ multiplex PCR, lists solely in-frame clones and lacks some. This sample has approximately 63,000 clones, with about nine tenths found just once. The entry originates in a study of T cell changes during pregnancy in multiple sclerosis. CDR1 and CDR2 (germline): DFQATT, SNEGSKA (reference sequence). V dropped 5 bases and J dropped 6 bases, with 10 bases sitting between them. The CDR3 length is 11 residues. The TCR comes from a female donor in good health, enrolled as a control in a pregnancy study. The sample was peripheral blood, taken in the third trimester of pregnancy. This chain joins TRBV20-1 and TRBJ1-2; a weak D match, TRBD1 (5 bases). DNA for the CDR3: TGCAGTGCTGGGGGGGACCATGGCTACACCTTC. Amino acids: CSAGGDHGYTF.